This T cell receptor (beta chain) stems from a study of cytomegalovirus exposure and HLA in healthy donors. Looking at the study overall: Roughly 80% of some 390 genotyped donors fell in the Caucasian-associated ancestry cluster. Broader study findings: CMV serostatus was the only immune exposure information that was available. The listing of 150 to 200 TCR beta chains classed them as cytomegalovirus-associated. The dataset shows that most TCR sequences were rare, while some public TCRs occurred in many donors.

A word on this clone: Antigen specificity is unknown.

Germline V gene lookup returns CDR1 SGHVS and CDR2 FQNEAQ. V shed 3 bases and J shed 2 bases, with 20 bases lying between them. The CDR3 contains 18 residues. PCR involved 60 Vbeta and 13 Jbeta primers. Profiled with immunoSEQ multiplex PCR; TCRdb holds only in-frame clones, not every one. There are 95,000 to 150,000 clones in the sample; about 81% occur only once, and 0.9% to 1.2% lies in the top ten. The chain couples TRBV7-8 to TRBJ2-1, with a possible D match to TRBD1 (6 bases). The clonotype was recovered from a woman younger than 45 in good health and CMV-seronegative. The sample consisted of PBMCs. The CDR3 coding sequence is TGTGCCAGCAGCTTCGCTACCCAGGGGCAATTCCCCTACAATGAGCAGTTCTTC. It codes for CASSFATQGQFPYNEQFF.